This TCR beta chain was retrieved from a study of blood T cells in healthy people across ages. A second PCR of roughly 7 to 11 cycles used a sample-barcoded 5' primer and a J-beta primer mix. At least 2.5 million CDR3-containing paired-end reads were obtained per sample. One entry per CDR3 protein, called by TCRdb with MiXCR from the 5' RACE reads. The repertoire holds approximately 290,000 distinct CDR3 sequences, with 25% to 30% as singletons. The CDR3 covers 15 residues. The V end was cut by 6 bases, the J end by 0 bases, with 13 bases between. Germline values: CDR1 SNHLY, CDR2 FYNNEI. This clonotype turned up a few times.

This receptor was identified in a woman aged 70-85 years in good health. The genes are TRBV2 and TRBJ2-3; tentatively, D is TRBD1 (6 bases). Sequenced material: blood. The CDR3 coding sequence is TGTGCCAGCAGAAGACAGGTGACTAGCACAGATACGCAGTATTTT. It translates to CASRRQVTSTDTQYF.